Each of the 7 T cell receptor beta chains below was sequenced from the same sample in a study of cytomegalovirus exposure and HLA in healthy donors. The PCR was carried out with 60 Vbeta primers and 13 Jbeta primers. Repertoires were generated with immunoSEQ multiplex PCR, while TCRdb's copy carries only in-frame clones and drops some. The sample lists 150,000 to 200,000 clones; 75% to 85% were seen once. Sequenced: PBMCs. Every receptor here comes from a man younger than 30 in good health and CMV-seronegative.

This chain joins TRBV5-1 and TRBJ2-7, with D uncertain. V lost 4 bases and J lost 2, with 10 bases in between. The germline gives CDR1 SGHRS, CDR2 YFSETQ. CDR3 length equals 13 residues. The CDR3 here is CASSPRAAYEQYF. DNA of the CDR3: TGCGCCAGCAGCCCTAGAGCCGCCTACGAGCAGTACTTC.

V and J are TRBV7-2 and TRBJ2-2; D perhaps matches TRBD1 (6 bases). V was pared by 4 bases and J by 7 bases, with 16 bases between. The CDR3 consists of 15 residues. The V gene's germline CDR1 is SGHTA and CDR2 FQGNSA. The CDR3 DNA reads TGTGCCAGCAGCTCCTCCGGACAGCCTGGCGGGGAGCTGTTTTTT. This sequence encodes CASSSSGQPGGELFF.

The chain links TRBV5-1 to TRBJ1-2; tentatively, D is TRBD1 (6 bases). Trimming shortened V by 0 bases and J by 4 bases, and 13 bases separated the two germline ends. Germline CDR1 SGHRS, CDR2 YFSETQ. The CDR3 loop spans 15 amino acids. In DNA, the CDR3 is TGCGCCAGCAGCTTGGGTGTGCAGGGGACCTATGGCTACACCTTC. Encoded protein: CASSLGVQGTYGYTF.

The chain combines TRBV5-5 with TRBJ2-7; 7 bases map to TRBD1. This CDR3 is 15 amino acids long. Germline values: CDR1 SGHKS, CDR2 YYEKEE (reference sequence). V shed 5 bases, J shed 2 bases, and the junction held 10 bases outside the gene matches. The CDR3 sequence is CASSLGQGVAYEQYF. The DNA of the CDR3 is TGTGCCAGCAGTCTCGGGCAGGGGGTAGCCTACGAGCAGTACTTC. The full variable domain, rest sourced from reference TRBV5-5 and TRBJ2-7, is DAGVTQSPTHLIKTRGQQVTLRCSPISGHKSVSWYQQVLGQGPQFIFQYYEKEERGRGNFPDRFSARQFPNYSSELNVNALLLGDSALYLCASSLGQGVAYEQYFGPGTRLTVT.

The chain uses TRBV18 and TRBJ1-4; possibly TRBD1 for D (5 bases). The germline V gene encodes CDR1 KGHSH and CDR2 LQKENI. Trimming cost V 8 bases and J 5 bases, with 15 bases left between them. The CDR3 contains 14 residues. The CDR3 spells CASAPRRGNEKLFF. The CDR3, as DNA: TGTGCCAGCGCCCCTAGAAGGGGAAATGAAAAACTGTTTTTT.

The gene calls are TRBV6-6 and TRBJ1-5; 7 nucleotides align to TRBD1. The germline CDR1 and CDR2 sequences are MNHNY and SVGAGI (reference sequence). The ends lost 6 bases at V and 2 bases at J; junction bases unmatched: 4. This CDR3 region has 14 residues. CDR3 amino acids: CASRNRGGNQPQHF. The CDR3 bases are TGTGCCAGCAGGAACAGGGGAGGCAATCAGCCCCAGCATTTT.

The chain has TRBV6-1 and TRBJ1-2, with TRBD1 identical over 7 bases. Germline V lookup: CDR1 MNHNS, CDR2 SASEGT. J gave up 8 bases and V 4 bases, and 7 bases lay outside the gene matches. The CDR3 totals 13 residues. CDR3 sequence reads: CASSARQGWGYTF. The CDR3 DNA is TGTGCCAGCAGTGCCAGACAGGGTTGGGGCTACACCTTC.